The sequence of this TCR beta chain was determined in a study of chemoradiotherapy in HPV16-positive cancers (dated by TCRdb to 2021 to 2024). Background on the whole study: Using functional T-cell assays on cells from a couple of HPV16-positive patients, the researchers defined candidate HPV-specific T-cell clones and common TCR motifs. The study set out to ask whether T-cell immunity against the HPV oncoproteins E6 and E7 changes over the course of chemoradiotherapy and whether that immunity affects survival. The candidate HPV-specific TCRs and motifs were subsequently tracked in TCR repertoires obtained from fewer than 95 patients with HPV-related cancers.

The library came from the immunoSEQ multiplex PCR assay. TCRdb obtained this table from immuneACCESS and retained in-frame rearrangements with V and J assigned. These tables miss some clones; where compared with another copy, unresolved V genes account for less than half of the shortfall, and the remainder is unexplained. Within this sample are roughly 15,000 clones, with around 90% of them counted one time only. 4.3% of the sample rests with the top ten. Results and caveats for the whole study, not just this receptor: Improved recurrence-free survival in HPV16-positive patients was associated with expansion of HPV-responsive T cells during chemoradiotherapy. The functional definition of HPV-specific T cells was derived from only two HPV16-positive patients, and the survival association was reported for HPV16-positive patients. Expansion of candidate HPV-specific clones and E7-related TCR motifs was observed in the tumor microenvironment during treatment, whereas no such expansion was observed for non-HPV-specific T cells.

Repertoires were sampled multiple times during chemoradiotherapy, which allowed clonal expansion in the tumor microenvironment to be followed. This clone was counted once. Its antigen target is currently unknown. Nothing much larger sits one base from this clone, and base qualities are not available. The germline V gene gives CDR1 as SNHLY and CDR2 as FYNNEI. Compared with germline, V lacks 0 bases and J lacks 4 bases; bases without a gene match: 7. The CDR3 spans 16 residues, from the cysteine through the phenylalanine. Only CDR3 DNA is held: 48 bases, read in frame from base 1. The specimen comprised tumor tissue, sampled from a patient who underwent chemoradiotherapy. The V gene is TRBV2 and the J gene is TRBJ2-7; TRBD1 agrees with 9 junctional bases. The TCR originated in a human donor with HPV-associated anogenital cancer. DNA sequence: TGTGCCAGCAGTGAAGCACCCGGGACAGGGTTGTACGAGCAGTACTTC. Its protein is CASSEAPGTGLYEQYF.